A selection of T cell receptor beta chains follows, all from one sample in a study of cytomegalovirus exposure and HLA in healthy donors. Clones were read by immunoSEQ multiplex PCR, and TCRdb kept only the in-frame ones, dropping some. In the table there are 130,000 to 150,000 clones, roughly 80% of which are singletons. The sequencing input was PBMCs. These receptors were collected from a woman aged 40 to 50 in good health and CMV-seropositive. Each CDR3 is given with its conserved first and last residue. Each record gives: D gene, J gene, V gene, clone size, CDR3 protein, CDR3 DNA. The D gene is left open where the match is weak. Size values are once, few and many counts, or a class for expanded clones, and some rows have none.

>-|TRBJ2-1|TRBV25-1|few
CASSEIREQFF
TGTGCCAGCAGTGAAATCCGTGAGCAGTTCTTC
>-|TRBJ2-3|TRBV9|-
CASSGYSTDTQYF
TGTGCCAGCAGCGGCTATAGCACAGATACGCAGTATTTT
>-|TRBJ2-7|TRBV10-3|-
CAISEGGPYEQYF
TGTGCCATCAGTGAGGGCGGGCCCTACGAGCAGTACTTC
>TRBD2|TRBJ2-3|TRBV30|once
CAWSRSGGSSTDTQYF
TGTGCCTGGAGTCGTAGCGGGGGATCAAGCACAGATACGCAGTATTTT
>-|TRBJ1-1|TRBV6-5|-
CASSYSNRNTEAFF
TGTGCCAGCAGTTACTCTAACAGGAACACTGAAGCTTTCTTT
>TRBD1|TRBJ2-7|TRBV6-1|-
CASSHRGLYEQYF
TGTGCCAGCAGTCACAGGGGGCTGTACGAGCAGTACTTC
>TRBD1|TRBJ2-5|TRBV4-1|-
CASSQPDRDQETQYF
TGCGCCAGCAGCCAACCGGACAGGGACCAAGAGACCCAGTACTTC
>TRBD1|TRBJ2-2|TRBV6-5|-
CASSFSGGSGTGELFF
TGTGCCAGCAGTTTCTCAGGGGGCAGTGGCACCGGGGAGCTGTTTTTT
>TRBD1|TRBJ2-2|TRBV28|few
CASSQTGYLATGELFF
TGTGCCAGCAGTCAGACAGGGTACCTTGCCACCGGGGAGCTGTTTTTT
>TRBD2|TRBJ2-5|TRBV4-2|-
CASSQVTSGGVETQYF
TGTGCCAGCAGCCAAGTTACTAGCGGGGGTGTCGAGACCCAGTACTTC
>TRBD1|TRBJ1-1|TRBV19|once
CASSPLPGQGRGAAFF
TGTGCCAGTAGTCCTCTCCCGGGACAGGGGAGAGGAGCGGCTTTCTTT
>-|TRBJ2-2|TRBV29-1|-
CSVRRGGTGELFF
TGCAGCGTGAGGAGGGGGGGCACCGGGGAGCTGTTTTTT
>-|TRBJ2-3|TRBV2|-
CASSDQDYRTDTQYF
TGTGCCAGCAGTGATCAGGACTACCGCACAGATACGCAGTATTTT
>-|TRBJ1-3|TRBV6-6|-
CASSYGQPRTGNTIYF
TGTGCCAGCAGTTACGGACAGCCCCGCACCGGAAACACCATATATTTT
>TRBD1|TRBJ1-4|TRBV7-2|-
CASRNRGAEKLFF
TGTGCCAGCCGAAACAGGGGCGCTGAAAAACTGTTTTTT
>TRBD2|TRBJ2-1|TRBV15|-
CATSRDLGEGNEQFF
TGTGCCACCAGCAGAGATCTAGGGGAGGGTAATGAGCAGTTCTTC
>-|TRBJ2-2|TRBV2|-
CASRGHEFGELFF
TGTGCCAGCAGGGGGCATGAGTTCGGGGAGCTGTTTTTT
>-|TRBJ2-2|TRBV9|-
CASSTEELRNTGELFF
TGTGCCAGCAGCACGGAGGAACTCAGAAACACCGGGGAGCTGTTTTTT
>-|TRBJ1-1|TRBV29-1|-
CSGTLGSMNTEAFF
TGCAGCGGGACTCTAGGGAGCATGAACACTGAAGCTTTCTTT
>TRBD1|TRBJ1-1|TRBV19|-
CASSTRQGARSTEAFF
TGTGCCAGTAGTACCCGACAGGGGGCGCGGTCCACTGAAGCTTTCTTT
>TRBD2|TRBJ2-1|TRBV7-3|-
CASSLERGAAGDEQFF
TGTGCCAGCAGCCTTGAGCGGGGGGCCGCCGGGGATGAGCAGTTCTTC
>-|TRBJ1-1|TRBV5-1|-
CASSMTDLNTEAFF
TGCGCCAGCAGCATGACAGACCTGAACACTGAAGCTTTCTTT
>-|TRBJ2-3|TRBV4-2|-
CASSLGVTDTQYF
TGTGCCAGCAGCCTAGGAGTCACAGATACGCAGTATTTT
>-|TRBJ2-2|TRBV11-2|few
CAGRTANTGELFF
TGTGCCGGACGGACAGCCAACACCGGGGAGCTGTTTTTT
>TRBD1|TRBJ2-1|TRBV6-5|-
CASRTGWDNEQFF
TGTGCCAGCAGGACAGGGTGGGACAATGAGCAGTTCTTC
>-|TRBJ1-2|TRBV25-1|-
CASSESGGPGYTF
TGTGCCAGCAGTGAATCCGGGGGTCCTGGCTACACCTTC
>TRBD1|TRBJ1-5|TRBV6-1|-
CASSGQGMGPQHF
TGTGCCAGCAGCGGACAGGGGATGGGGCCCCAGCATTTT
>TRBD2|TRBJ2-2|TRBV27|-
CATSTSGGASAGELFF
TGTGCCACCTCGACTAGCGGGGGGGCCTCGGCCGGGGAGCTGTTTTTT
>TRBD2|TRBJ2-1|TRBV6-6|-
CASSYAGGGAYNEQFF
TGTGCCAGCAGTTACGCGGGCGGGGGGGCCTACAATGAGCAGTTCTTC
>-|TRBJ1-2|TRBV28|-
CASSPVNAGRLNYGYTF
TGTGCCAGCAGTCCGGTCAACGCGGGACGGCTGAACTATGGCTACACCTTC
>-|TRBJ2-7|TRBV6-6|-
CASTVGALSHEQYF
TGTGCCAGCACCGTAGGGGCCTTGAGCCACGAGCAGTACTTC
>TRBD1|TRBJ1-1|TRBV6-1|-
CASSDVTGQGKAEAFF
TGTGCCAGCAGTGACGTCACCGGACAGGGTAAGGCTGAAGCTTTCTTT
>-|TRBJ2-1|TRBV18|-
CASSPRENEQFF
TGTGCCAGCTCACCACGTGAGAATGAGCAGTTCTTC
>TRBD1|TRBJ1-2|TRBV6-5|-
CASRQGYRRGYTF
TGTGCCAGTCGACAGGGGTATCGTCGTGGCTACACCTTC
>-|TRBJ2-1|TRBV27|-
CASRLWTGFNEQFF
TGTGCCAGCAGATTATGGACGGGATTTAATGAGCAGTTCTTC
>-|TRBJ1-4|TRBV5-1|few
CASSLDPGFGKLFF
TGCGCCAGCAGCTTGGACCCCGGGTTTGGAAAACTGTTTTTT
>-|TRBJ2-7|TRBV2|-
CASSDRTTSYEQYF
TGTGCCAGCAGTGACAGGACAACATCCTACGAGCAGTACTTC
>-|TRBJ2-1|TRBV11-1|-
CASSEGRGQFF
TGTGCCAGCAGCGAAGGCAGGGGGCAGTTCTTC
>TRBD2|TRBJ2-7|TRBV27|-
CASNPRGVEQYF
TGTGCCAGCAACCCTCGGGGGGTCGAGCAGTACTTC
>-|TRBJ1-1|TRBV12-2|-
CASRLVDRVYMNTEAFF
TGTGCAAGTCGCTTGGTCGACAGGGTCTACATGAACACTGAAGCTTTCTTT
>-|TRBJ1-2|TRBV1|-
CTSSRNIGTGGYTF
TGCACCAGCAGTCGCAACATAGGAACAGGGGGCTACACCTTC
>-|TRBJ2-5|TRBV7-9|-
CASSLFLLAQETQYF
TGTGCCAGCAGCTTATTCTTGCTAGCTCAAGAGACCCAGTACTTC
>TRBD2|TRBJ2-1|TRBV5-1|few
CASSSSAGAYNEQFF
TGCGCCAGCAGCTCCTCAGCGGGGGCCTACAATGAGCAGTTCTTC